The 5 T cell receptor beta chains presented below share a single source sample, sequenced in a study of blood T cell repertoires in COVID-19. Measured with immunoSEQ multiplex PCR; TCRdb has only the in-frame clones, and not every one. The repertoire holds about 200,000 clones, with 65% to 85% as singletons. The specimen sequenced was peripheral blood. All receptors derive from a human donor in a cohort sampled during active COVID-19.

This chain links TRBV2 with TRBJ1-1; D may be TRBD1 (5 bases). This CDR3 comprises 13 residues. V lost 5 bases and J lost 1, with 8 bases in between. Germline lookup yields CDR1 SNHLY and CDR2 FYNNEI. The CDR3 reads CASSFGQNTEAFF. CDR3 in DNA: TGTGCCAGCAGTTTTGGACAGAACACTGAAGCTTTCTTT.

This clone was observed many times. The DNA for the CDR3 is TGCGCCAGCAGCCCCGGGGGGGGGAAGAATCTTAGTTCACCCCTCCACTTT. It translates to CASSPGGGKNLSSPLHF. The chain is built from TRBV4-1 and TRBJ1-6, with D possibly TRBD1 on 5 matching bases. CDR1 and CDR2 (germline): MGHRA, YSYEKL. The V gene lost 4 bases and the J gene lost 9 bases, with 22 bases spanning the gap. The CDR3 runs 17 residues.

This clone occurred a few times. The chain couples TRBV28 to TRBJ2-7, with 8 bases matching TRBD1. J was trimmed by 3 bases and V by 7 bases; bases with no gene match: 8. The germline V gene encodes CDR1 MDHEN and CDR2 SYDVKM. The CDR3 runs to 14 residues. The CDR3 coding sequence is TGTGCCAGCACGGACAGGGATACGCTCTACGAGCAGTACTTC. This sequence encodes CASTDRDTLYEQYF.

This clone was observed a single time. V is TRBV24-1 and J is TRBJ2-3; D unresolved. Germline lookup yields CDR1 KGHDR and CDR2 SFDVKD. The CDR3 loop spans 14 amino acids. The germline V and J ends were trimmed by 0 bases and 3 bases, with 6 bases remaining between them. CDR3: CATSDLGLTDTQYF. The CDR3 coding sequence is TGTGCCACCAGTGATTTGGGCCTGACAGATACGCAGTATTTT.

V and J are TRBV7-9 and TRBJ2-2; 10 nucleotides match TRBD2. J gave up 4 bases and V 5 bases, and 4 bases lay outside the gene matches. Germline V gene data show CDR1 as SEHNR and CDR2 as FQNEAQ (reference sequence). The CDR3 length is 15 residues. For the CDR3, the DNA is TGTGCCAGCAGCCAAGGACTAGCGGCCACCGGGGAGCTGTTTTTT. Translated, it gives CASSQGLAATGELFF.